This T cell receptor (beta chain) was documented in a study of blood T cell repertoires in COVID-19. Study overall: Samples came from the United States, Italy and Spain, spanning acute and convalescent COVID-19. Sample material is recorded as cDNA or gDNA derived from T cells, B-cell-depleted T cells, or PBMCs.

Trimming took 3 bases from V and 5 from J, leaving 12 bases between them. The length of the CDR3 is 14 residues. Germline assignment: CDR1 KGHDR and CDR2 SFDVKD. Original methodology: Estimation of nucleated cell counts was performed using reference gene primer amplification. Some clones are missing from TCRdb's copy, which holds only in-frame ones; the method was immunoSEQ multiplex PCR. V and J calls and clone size follow that table, whereas D and trimming were derived from the DNA. The sample has about 150,000 clones, about nine tenths seen once. Sequencing was done on a sample of peripheral blood. This sequence joins TRBV24-1 and TRBJ2-5; D gene ambiguous. This TCR was recovered from a man older than 75 with acute or convalescent COVID-19. The CDR3 loop is CATSDTQRGETQYF. Here the CDR3 DNA reads TGTGCCACCAGTGATACCCAGCGAGGCGAGACCCAGTACTTC.